A selection of T cell receptor beta chains follows, all from one sample in a study of technical replicates of blood from a handful of donors. The repertoire was sequenced with immunoSEQ multiplex PCR; TCRdb's copy has only in-frame clones and lacks some. Of about 69,000 clones listed, around 90% were seen once; the top ten hold about 4.5%. The sequenced sample was PBMCs. The source of these receptors is a human donor in good health. Some clones in this sample may be carry-over from other donors' samples. The CDR3 runs from the conserved cysteine through the conserved F or W. Each record gives: D gene, J gene, V gene, clone size, CDR3 DNA, CDR3 protein. The D gene is left open where the match is weak. Clone size, where shown, is once, few, many, or a class for clones that have expanded.

TRBD2,TRBJ2-2,TRBV7-6,-,TGTGCCAGCAGCTCTACTAGCGGGAGTACCGGGGAGCTGTTTTTT,CASSSTSGSTGELFF
TRBD2,TRBJ2-7,TRBV7-2,-,TGTGCCAGCAGCATCCTAGCGGGAAGCGGGTACGAGCAGTACTTC,CASSILAGSGYEQYF
TRBD2,TRBJ2-6,TRBV4-1,-,TGCGCCAGCAGCCAGGGACTAGCGGGTTTCTCTGGGGCCAACGTCCTGACTTTC,CASSQGLAGFSGANVLTF
TRBD2,TRBJ2-5,TRBV18,-,TGTGCCAGCTCACCGGGACGGGGGGAGCAAGAGACCCAGTACTTC,CASSPGRGEQETQYF
-,TRBJ1-3,TRBV4-3,-,TGCGCCAGCAGCCAAGAAGTCGGCAGGGGTGGAAACACCATATATTTT,CASSQEVGRGGNTIYF
TRBD1,TRBJ2-7,TRBV7-9,-,TGTGCCAGCAGTTCGGACAGGTTGTCTCGTGAGCAGTACTTC,CASSSDRLSREQYF
TRBD2,TRBJ2-7,TRBV25-1,-,TGTGCCAGTCTGGGGACTAGAGCCTACGAGCAGTACTTC,CASLGTRAYEQYF
-,TRBJ2-1,TRBV11-3,-,TGTGCCAGCAGCTTAGACGACAATGAGCAGTTCTTC,CASSLDDNEQFF
-,TRBJ2-1,TRBV25-1,-,TGTGCCAGCAGTGAAGAGCTGAGGGCCAATGAGCAGTTCTTC,CASSEELRANEQFF
TRBD1,TRBJ1-1,TRBV2,-,TGTGCCAGCAGTACGACAGGGTTGAACACTGAAGCTTTCTTT,CASSTTGLNTEAFF
-,TRBJ2-2,TRBV2,-,TGTGCCAGCAGTGGACTAGTTTCCGGGGAGCTGTTTTTT,CASSGLVSGELFF
TRBD2,TRBJ2-7,TRBV12-5,once,TGTGCTAGTGGTTTGTCTAGCGGGGCCGCCGAGCAGTACTTC,CASGLSSGAAEQYF
-,TRBJ2-1,TRBV4-3,once,TGCGCCAGCAGCCAAGAAGGTTCTAGCACCTCGTTTTACAATGAGCAGTTCTTC,CASSQEGSSTSFYNEQFF
-,TRBJ2-1,TRBV14,-,TGTGCCAGCAGCCAAGTTGCGGGGAGTGAGTCCAATGAGCAGTTCTTC,CASSQVAGSESNEQFF
-,TRBJ2-3,TRBV5-1,-,TGCGCCAGCAGCTCCTTATCTTCTTCCACAGATACGCAGTATTTT,CASSSLSSSTDTQYF
-,TRBJ2-6,TRBV13,-,TGTGCCAGCAGCCTCAGGGACTCTGGGGCCAACGTCCTGACTTTC,CASSLRDSGANVLTF
-,TRBJ1-6,TRBV5-1,-,TGCGCCAGCAGCCTAAAACAGGGAGCGGATAATTCACCCCTCCACTTT,CASSLKQGADNSPLHF
-,TRBJ1-6,TRBV2,-,TGTGCCAGCAGTGGACAGGCACGGAATTCACCCCTCCACTTT,CASSGQARNSPLHF
-,TRBJ1-6,TRBV2,-,TGTGCCAGCAGTGAAGCCCCCGCGAGGAATGGGAATTCACCCCTCCACTTT,CASSEAPARNGNSPLHF
TRBD2,TRBJ2-5,TRBV15,few,TGTGCCACCAGCCTTCGGGCGGGGGTTTGGGAGACCCAGTACTTC,CATSLRAGVWETQYF
-,TRBJ1-1,TRBV29-1,-,TGCAGCGTTGAATCTGACAGCACTGAAGCTTTCTTT,CSVESDSTEAFF
TRBD1,TRBJ2-7,TRBV4-3,-,TGCGCCAGCAGCCAAGCTTGGACAGGTGGAAGCTCCTACGAGCAGTACTTC,CASSQAWTGGSSYEQYF
TRBD1,TRBJ2-7,TRBV9,-,TGTGCCAGCAGCGTAGGAGGATCAGGGGGCTACGAGCAGTACTTC,CASSVGGSGGYEQYF
TRBD2,TRBJ2-1,TRBV2,-,TGTGCCAGCAGTGCGGCGAGCGGGAGGGTTTCCTACAATGAGCAGTTCTTC,CASSAASGRVSYNEQFF
-,TRBJ2-5,TRBV19,-,TGTGCCAGTAGTTCGAGCGGAGTAGAGACCCAGTACTTC,CASSSSGVETQYF
TRBD1,TRBJ1-1,TRBV10-3,-,TGTGCCATCGCGGACAGGAGGGGGACTGAAGCTTTCTTT,CAIADRRGTEAFF
-,TRBJ2-1,TRBV9,-,TGTGCCAGCAGCTCGGGGAGCTCCTACAATGAGCAGTTCTTC,CASSSGSSYNEQFF
TRBD2,TRBJ2-2,TRBV7-9,once,TGTGCCAGCAGCGTGACTAGCGGGAGTGGTACCGGGGAGCTGTTTTTT,CASSVTSGSGTGELFF
-,TRBJ1-3,TRBV5-1,once,TGCGCCAGCAGCTTGGAGGGGTTCTCTGGAAACACCATATATTTT,CASSLEGFSGNTIYF
TRBD1,TRBJ2-2,TRBV19,once,TGTGCCAGTCTCCGGGACAGGGGCGCCGGGGAGCTGTTTTTT,CASLRDRGAGELFF